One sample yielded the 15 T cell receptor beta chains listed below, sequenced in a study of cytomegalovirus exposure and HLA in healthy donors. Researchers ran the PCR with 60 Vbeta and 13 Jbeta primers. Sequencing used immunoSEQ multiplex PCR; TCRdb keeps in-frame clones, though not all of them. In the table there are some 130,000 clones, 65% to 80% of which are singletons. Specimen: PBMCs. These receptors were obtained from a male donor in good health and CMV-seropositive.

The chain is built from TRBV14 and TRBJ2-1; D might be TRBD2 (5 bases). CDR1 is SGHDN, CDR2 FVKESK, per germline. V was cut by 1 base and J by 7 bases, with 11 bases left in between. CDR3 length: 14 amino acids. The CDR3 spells CASSQVRGVNEQFF. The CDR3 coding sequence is TGTGCCAGCAGCCAAGTCCGGGGAGTTAATGAGCAGTTCTTC.

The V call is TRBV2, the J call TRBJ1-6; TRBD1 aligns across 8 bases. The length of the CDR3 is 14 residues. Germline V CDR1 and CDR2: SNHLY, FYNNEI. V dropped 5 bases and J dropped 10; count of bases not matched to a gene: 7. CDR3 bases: TGTGCCAGCAGTACCCAGGGGGCCGGGTCACCCCTCCACTTT. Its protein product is CASSTQGAGSPLHF.

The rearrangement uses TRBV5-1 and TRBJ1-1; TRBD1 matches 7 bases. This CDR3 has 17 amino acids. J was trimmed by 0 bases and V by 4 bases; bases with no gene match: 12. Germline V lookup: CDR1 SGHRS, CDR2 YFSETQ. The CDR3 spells CASSPGRGDTLNTEAFF. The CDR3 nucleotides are TGCGCCAGCAGCCCTGGCAGGGGGGATACCCTGAACACTGAAGCTTTCTTT.

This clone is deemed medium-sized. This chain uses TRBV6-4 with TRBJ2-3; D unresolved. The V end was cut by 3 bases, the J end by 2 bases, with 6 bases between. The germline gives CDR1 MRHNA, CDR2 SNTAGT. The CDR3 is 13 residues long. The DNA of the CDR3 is TGTGCCAGCAGTGATAGTATCACAGATACGCAGTATTTT. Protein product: CASSDSITDTQYF.

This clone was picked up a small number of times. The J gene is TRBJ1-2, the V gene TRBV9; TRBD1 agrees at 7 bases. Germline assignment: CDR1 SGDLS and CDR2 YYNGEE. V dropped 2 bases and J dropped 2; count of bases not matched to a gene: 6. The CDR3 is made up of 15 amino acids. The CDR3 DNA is TGTGCCAGCAGCGTGGGCGGGACAGTGAACTATGGCTACACCTTC. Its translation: CASSVGGTVNYGYTF.

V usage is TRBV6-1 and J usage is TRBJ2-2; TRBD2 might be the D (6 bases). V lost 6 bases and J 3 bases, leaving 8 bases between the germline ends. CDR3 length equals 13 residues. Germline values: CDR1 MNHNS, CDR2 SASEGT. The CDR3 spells CASRGLDTGELFF. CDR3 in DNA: TGTGCCAGCAGGGGACTGGACACCGGGGAGCTGTTTTTT.

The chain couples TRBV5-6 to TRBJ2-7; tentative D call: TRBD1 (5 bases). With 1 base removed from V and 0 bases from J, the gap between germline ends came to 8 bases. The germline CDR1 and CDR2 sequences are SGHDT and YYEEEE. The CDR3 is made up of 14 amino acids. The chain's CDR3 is CASSLSGHSYEQYF. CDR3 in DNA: TGTGCCAGCAGCTTGTCAGGGCACTCCTACGAGCAGTACTTC.

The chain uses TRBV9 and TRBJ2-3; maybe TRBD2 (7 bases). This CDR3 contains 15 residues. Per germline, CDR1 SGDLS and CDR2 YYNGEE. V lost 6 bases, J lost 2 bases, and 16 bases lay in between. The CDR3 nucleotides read TGTGCCAGCAAACTAGGGGGGGAGGACACAGATACGCAGTATTTT. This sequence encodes CASKLGGEDTDTQYF.

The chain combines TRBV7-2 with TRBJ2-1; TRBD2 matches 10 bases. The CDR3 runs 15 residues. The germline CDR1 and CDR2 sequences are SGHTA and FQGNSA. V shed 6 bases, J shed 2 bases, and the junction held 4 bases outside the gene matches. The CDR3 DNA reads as TGTGCCAGCAGTGTTAGCGGGGGGACCTACAATGAGCAGTTCTTC. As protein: CASSVSGGTYNEQFF.

The CDR3 region is CASSARTGKTDTQYF. Here the CDR3 DNA reads TGTGCCAGCAGTGCGCGGACAGGTAAAACAGATACGCAGTATTTT. This chain links TRBV6-1 with TRBJ2-3; 7 bases map to TRBD1. The CDR3 has 15 amino acids. Germline trimming cut 4 bases from V and 3 bases from J; bases unmatched to any gene: 7. The germline gives CDR1 MNHNS, CDR2 SASEGT.

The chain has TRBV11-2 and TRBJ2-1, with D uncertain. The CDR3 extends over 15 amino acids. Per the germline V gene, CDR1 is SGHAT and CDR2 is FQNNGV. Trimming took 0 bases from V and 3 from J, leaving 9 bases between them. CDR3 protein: CASSLDRAHYNEQFF. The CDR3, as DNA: TGTGCCAGCAGCTTAGATCGAGCCCACTACAATGAGCAGTTCTTC.

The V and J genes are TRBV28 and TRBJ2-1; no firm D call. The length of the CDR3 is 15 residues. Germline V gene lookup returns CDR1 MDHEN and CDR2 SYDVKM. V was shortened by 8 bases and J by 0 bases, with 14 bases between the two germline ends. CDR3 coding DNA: TGTGCCAGCTACGGTTCCCCGAGCTCCTACAATGAGCAGTTCTTC. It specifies CASYGSPSSYNEQFF.

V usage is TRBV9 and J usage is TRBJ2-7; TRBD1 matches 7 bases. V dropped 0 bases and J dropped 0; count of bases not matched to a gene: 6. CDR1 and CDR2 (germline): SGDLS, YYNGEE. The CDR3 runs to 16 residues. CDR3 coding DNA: TGTGCCAGCAGCGTAGATCCGGACAGGCTCTCCTACGAGCAGTACTTC. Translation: CASSVDPDRLSYEQYF.

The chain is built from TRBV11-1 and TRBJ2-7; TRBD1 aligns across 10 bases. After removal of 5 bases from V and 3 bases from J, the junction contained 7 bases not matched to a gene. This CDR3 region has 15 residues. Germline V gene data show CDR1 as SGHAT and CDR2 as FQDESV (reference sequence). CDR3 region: CASSNRDRGFYEQYF. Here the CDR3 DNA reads TGTGCCAGCAGCAATAGGGACAGGGGTTTCTACGAGCAGTACTTC.

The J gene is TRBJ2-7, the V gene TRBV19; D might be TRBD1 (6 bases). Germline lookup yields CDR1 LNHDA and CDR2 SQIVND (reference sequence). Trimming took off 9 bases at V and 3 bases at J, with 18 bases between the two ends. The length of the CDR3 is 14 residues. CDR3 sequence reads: CASSTRTELYEQYF. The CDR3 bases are TGTGCCAGCTCAACGAGGACAGAGCTCTACGAGCAGTACTTC.